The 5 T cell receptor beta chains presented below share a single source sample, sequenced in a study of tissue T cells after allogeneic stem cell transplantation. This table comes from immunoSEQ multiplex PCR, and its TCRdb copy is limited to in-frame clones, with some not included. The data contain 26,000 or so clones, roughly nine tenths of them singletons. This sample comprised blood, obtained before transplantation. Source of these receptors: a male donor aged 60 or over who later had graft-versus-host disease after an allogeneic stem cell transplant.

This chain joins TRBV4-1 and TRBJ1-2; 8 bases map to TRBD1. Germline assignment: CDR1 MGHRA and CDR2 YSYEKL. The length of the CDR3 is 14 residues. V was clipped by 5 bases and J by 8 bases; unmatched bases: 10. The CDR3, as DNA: TGCGCCAGCAGCTACGGGGCCAGGGGGCGGGGCTACACCTTC. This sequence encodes CASSYGARGRGYTF.

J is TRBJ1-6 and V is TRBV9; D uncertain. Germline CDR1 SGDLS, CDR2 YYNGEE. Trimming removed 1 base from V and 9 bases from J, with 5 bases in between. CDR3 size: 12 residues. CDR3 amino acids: CASSVPGSPLHF. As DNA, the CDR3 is TGTGCCAGCAGCGTACCAGGTTCACCCCTCCACTTT. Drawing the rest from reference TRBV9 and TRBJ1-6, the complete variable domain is DSGVTQTPKHLITATGQRVTLRCSPRSGDLSVYWYQQSLDQGLQFLIQYYNGEERAKGNILERFSAQQFPDLHSELNLSSLELGDSALYFCASSVPGSPLHFGNGTRLTVT.

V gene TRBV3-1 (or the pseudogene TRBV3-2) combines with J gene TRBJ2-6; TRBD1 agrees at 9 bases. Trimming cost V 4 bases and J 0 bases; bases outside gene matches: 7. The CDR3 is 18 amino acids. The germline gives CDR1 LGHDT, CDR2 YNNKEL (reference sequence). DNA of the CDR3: TGTGCCAGCAGCCGCGCGGGACAGGGTTACTCTGGGGCCAACGTCCTGACTTTC. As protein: CASSRAGQGYSGANVLTF.

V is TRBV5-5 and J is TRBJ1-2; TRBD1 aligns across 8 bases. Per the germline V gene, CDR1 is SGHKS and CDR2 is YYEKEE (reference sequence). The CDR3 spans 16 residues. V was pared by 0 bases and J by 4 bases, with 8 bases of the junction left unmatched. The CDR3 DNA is TGTGCCAGCAGCTTGGACCCGGGACAGGCATCCTATGGCTACACCTTC. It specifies CASSLDPGQASYGYTF.

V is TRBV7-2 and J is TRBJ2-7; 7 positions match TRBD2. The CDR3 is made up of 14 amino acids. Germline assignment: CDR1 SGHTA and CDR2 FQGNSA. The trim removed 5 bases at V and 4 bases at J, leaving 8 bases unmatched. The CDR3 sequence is CASSRGVLSYEQYF. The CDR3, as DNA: TGTGCCAGCAGCCGGGGGGTGTTATCGTACGAGCAGTACTTC.